The TCR beta chain under discussion was sequenced for a study of T cells after yellow fever vaccination. Ten or more counts support this clonotype. The antigen remains unidentified. The CDR3 length is 15 residues. V gave up 1 base and J gave up 2 bases, with 10 bases separating them. Per the germline V gene, CDR1 is SGHTA and CDR2 is FQGNSA. Findings and caveats of the study: A weaker secondary response peaked on day 5, the primary on day 15.

MiXCR, run by TCRdb on the 5' RACE reads, gives a single entry per CDR3 protein. The sample records a few hundred thousand distinct CDR3 sequences, roughly 7.2% being singletons. The V call is TRBV7-2, the J call TRBJ2-3, with D maybe TRBD1 (6 bases). The input for sequencing was CD4+ T cells sorted from PBMCs, taken 15 days after the yellow fever booster vaccination. This TCR was recovered from a man between 25 and 39 years old who received the YFV17D yellow fever vaccine. The CDR3 sequence: CASSLVTGSTDTQYF. The CDR3 DNA is TGTGCCAGCAGCTTAGTTACAGGGTCCACAGATACGCAGTATTTT.